The clone carrying this TCR beta chain was counted a few times. Its antigen is unidentified. In TCRdb, the 5' RACE reads were re-called with MiXCR into one record per CDR3 protein. This repertoire shows about 630,000 distinct CDR3 sequences, 9% to 15% found once; its top ten account for about 15%. The data stem from a study of T cells after yellow fever vaccination. Study-level points and caveats: On re-exposure, the response was weaker but peaked faster, at day 5 versus 15.

The sequences come from PBMCs, collected on the day of the yellow fever booster vaccination. This receptor was identified in a man in his thirties or forties who received the YFV17D yellow fever vaccine.

The CDR3 nucleotides are TGTGCCAGCAGTTTCGATAGGTTGACCCAGTACTTC. This translates into CASSFDRLTQYF. The V gene is TRBV12-3 or TRBV12-4, the J gene TRBJ2-5; no clear D gene. V dropped 3 bases and J dropped 7 bases, with 9 bases sitting between them. The CDR3 spans 12 residues.